These 12 T cell receptor beta chains were all obtained from the same sample, sequenced in a study of cytomegalovirus exposure and HLA in healthy donors. A multiplex PCR was run with 60 Vbeta primers and 13 Jbeta primers. Clones were read by immunoSEQ multiplex PCR, and TCRdb kept only the in-frame ones, dropping some. The sample comprises around 110,000 clones, 70% to 80% of which are singletons, and roughly 3% rests with the top ten. The specimen was PBMCs. The receptors shown here come from a female donor in good health and CMV-seronegative.

The J gene is TRBJ1-2, the V gene TRBV6-5, with 9 bases identical to TRBD1. CDR1 MNHEY and CDR2 SVGAGI come from the germline V gene. There are 14 residues in the CDR3. Germline trimming cut 7 bases from V and 2 bases from J; bases unmatched to any gene: 5. The CDR3 loop is CASKTGGGNYGYTF. The CDR3, as DNA: TGTGCCAGCAAAACAGGGGGCGGGAACTATGGCTACACCTTC.

This sequence joins TRBV27 and TRBJ2-7; 9 bases are shared with TRBD2. J was trimmed by 3 bases and V by 6 bases; bases with no gene match: 9. There are 15 residues in the CDR3. The V gene's germline CDR1 is MNHEY and CDR2 SMNVEV (reference sequence). The CDR3, as DNA: TGTGCCAGCAGGACCCCGGGACTAGCCTACTACGAGCAGTACTTC. Protein product: CASRTPGLAYYEQYF.

CDR3 region: CASSIRAGGWNEQFF. The CDR3 bases are TGTGCCAGTAGTATTAGGGCGGGAGGTTGGAATGAGCAGTTCTTC. V usage is TRBV19 and J usage is TRBJ2-1; 8 nucleotides agree with TRBD2. The CDR3 has 15 residues. The ends lost 3 bases at V and 7 bases at J; junction bases unmatched: 8. The V gene's germline CDR1 is LNHDA and CDR2 SQIVND (reference sequence).

This clone came up once. V and J are TRBV25-1 and TRBJ1-2; 8 nucleotides match TRBD1. CDR1 is MGHDK, CDR2 SYGVNS, per germline. J was trimmed by 7 bases and V by 2 bases; bases with no gene match: 9. The CDR3 extends over 15 amino acids. CDR3 in amino acids: CASSERTGRFGGYTF. CDR3 sequence (DNA): TGTGCCAGCAGTGAACGGACAGGGAGGTTCGGTGGCTACACCTTC.

This clone was counted between two and nine times. The chain couples TRBV10-1 to TRBJ2-3, with no clear D. V was cut by 4 bases and J by 2 bases, with 10 bases left in between. The CDR3 runs to 14 residues. Germline V gene lookup returns CDR1 WNHNN and CDR2 SYGVQD (reference sequence). CDR3 sequence: CASSGYSLTDTQYF. CDR3 coding DNA: TGCGCCAGCAGTGGATACAGCCTCACAGATACGCAGTATTTT.

Only a few counts were recorded for this clone. The chain links TRBV7-2 to TRBJ2-1; 7 bases match TRBD2. The CDR3 length is 15 residues. Trimming at V came to 2 bases and at J to 3 bases, leaving 4 bases not matched to a gene. CDR1 is SGHTA, CDR2 FQGNSA, per germline. The CDR3 loop reads CASSLISSGYNEQFF. CDR3 in DNA: TGTGCCAGCAGCTTAATATCTAGCGGCTACAATGAGCAGTTCTTC.

This chain connects TRBV6-6 to TRBJ2-1, with 9 bases lining up with TRBD1. V gave up 6 bases and J gave up 10 bases; unmatched junction bases: 4. This CDR3 region has 12 residues. The germline V gene encodes CDR1 MNHNY and CDR2 SVGAGI (reference sequence). CDR3 nucleotides: TGTGCCAGCAGCCGGACAGGGGTCGAGCAGTTCTTC. Amino acid sequence: CASSRTGVEQFF.

The chain links TRBV2 to TRBJ2-1; maybe TRBD2 (5 bases). The germline V gene encodes CDR1 SNHLY and CDR2 FYNNEI. The CDR3 spans 15 residues. V dropped 5 bases and J dropped 0 bases, with 11 bases sitting between them. The CDR3 is CASSLRTGSYNEQFF. The CDR3 coding sequence is TGTGCCAGCAGTCTCAGGACTGGCTCCTACAATGAGCAGTTCTTC. Based on the CDR3 plus reference TRBV2 and TRBJ2-1, the full variable domain is EPEVTQTPSHQVTQMGQEVILRCVPISNHLYFYWYRQILGQKVEFLVSFYNNEISEKSEIFDDQFSVERPDGSNFTLKIRSTKLEDSAMYFCASSLRTGSYNEQFFGPGTRLTVL.

In DNA form, the CDR3 reads TGCGCCAGCAGCCGTCCCCTCGCGGCAGATACGCAGTATTTT. It specifies CASSRPLAADTQYF. The chain couples TRBV4-1 to TRBJ2-3; D is undetermined. The CDR3 consists of 14 residues. Trimming shortened V by 4 bases and J by 4 bases, and 12 bases separated the two germline ends. The germline gives CDR1 MGHRA, CDR2 YSYEKL.

The chain links TRBV27 to TRBJ1-3, with TRBD1 identical over 7 bases. With 5 bases clipped from V and 1 base from J, the junction kept 5 bases outside the gene matches. The CDR3 has 15 amino acids. Germline V gene data show CDR1 as MNHEY and CDR2 as SMNVEV (reference sequence). This chain's CDR3 is CASSITGVSGNTIYF. In nucleotides, the CDR3 is TGTGCCAGCAGTATCACAGGGGTTTCTGGAAACACCATATATTTT.

The chain joins TRBV5-1 to TRBJ1-5; TRBD1 aligns across 11 bases. The J segment lost 4 bases and the V segment lost 0 bases, leaving 3 bases of the junction unmatched. Germline V CDR1 and CDR2: SGHRS, YFSETQ. The CDR3 contains 16 residues. The CDR3 sequence is CASSLGGTGGNQPQHF. In DNA, the CDR3 is TGCGCCAGCAGCTTGGGCGGGACAGGGGGAAATCAGCCCCAGCATTTT.

This clone was detected many times. The V call is TRBV7-9, the J call TRBJ1-2; maybe TRBD1 (5 bases). Trimming shortened V by 4 bases and J by 5 bases, and 17 bases separated the two germline ends. Germline V CDR1 and CDR2: SEHNR, FQNEAQ (reference sequence). CDR3 length: 15 amino acids. The DNA of the CDR3 is TGTGCCAGCAGCTCACGAGACACGGGGGAGTATGGCTACACCTTC. Translated, it gives CASSSRDTGEYGYTF.